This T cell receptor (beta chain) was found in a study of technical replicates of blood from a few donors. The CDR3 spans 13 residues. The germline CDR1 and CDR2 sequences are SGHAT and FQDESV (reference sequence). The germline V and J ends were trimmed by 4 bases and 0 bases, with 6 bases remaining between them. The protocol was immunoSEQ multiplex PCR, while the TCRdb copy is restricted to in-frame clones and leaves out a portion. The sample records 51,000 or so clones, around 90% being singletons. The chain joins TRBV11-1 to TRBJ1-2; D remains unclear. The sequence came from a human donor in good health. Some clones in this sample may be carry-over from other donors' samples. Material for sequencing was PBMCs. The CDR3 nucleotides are TGTGCCAGCAGCTCCTTTACTAACTATGGCTACACCTTC. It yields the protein CASSSFTNYGYTF.